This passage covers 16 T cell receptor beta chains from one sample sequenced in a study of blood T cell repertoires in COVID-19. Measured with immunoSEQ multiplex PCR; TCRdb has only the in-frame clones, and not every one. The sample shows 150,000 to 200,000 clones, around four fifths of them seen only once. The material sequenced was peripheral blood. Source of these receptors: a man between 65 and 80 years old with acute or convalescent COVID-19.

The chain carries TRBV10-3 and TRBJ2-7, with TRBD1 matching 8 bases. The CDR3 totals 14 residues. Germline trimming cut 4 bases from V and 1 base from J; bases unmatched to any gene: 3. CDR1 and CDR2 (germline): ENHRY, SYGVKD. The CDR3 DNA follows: TGTGCCATCAGTGTACAGGGGGTATCCTACGAGCAGTACTTC. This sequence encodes CAISVQGVSYEQYF.

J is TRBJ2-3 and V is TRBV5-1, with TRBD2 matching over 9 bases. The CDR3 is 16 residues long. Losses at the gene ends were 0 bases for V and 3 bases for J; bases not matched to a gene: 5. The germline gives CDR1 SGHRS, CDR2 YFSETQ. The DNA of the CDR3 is TGCGCCAGCAGCTTGGCGGGTAGCGGGGGAACAGATACGCAGTATTTT. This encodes CASSLAGSGGTDTQYF.

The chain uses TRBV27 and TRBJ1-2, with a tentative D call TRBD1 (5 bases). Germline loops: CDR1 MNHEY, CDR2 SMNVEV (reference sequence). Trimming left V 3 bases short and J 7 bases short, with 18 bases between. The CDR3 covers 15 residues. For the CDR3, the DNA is TGTGCCAGCAGTTTCAGGGATCGATTCTTATCTGGCTACACCTTC. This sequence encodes CASSFRDRFLSGYTF.

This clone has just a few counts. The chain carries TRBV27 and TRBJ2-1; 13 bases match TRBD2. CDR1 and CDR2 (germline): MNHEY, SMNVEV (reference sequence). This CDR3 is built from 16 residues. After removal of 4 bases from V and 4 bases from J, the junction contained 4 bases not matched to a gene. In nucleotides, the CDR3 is TGTGCCAGCAGTTCACTAGCGGGAGGGAAATACAATGAGCAGTTCTTC. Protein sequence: CASSSLAGGKYNEQFF.

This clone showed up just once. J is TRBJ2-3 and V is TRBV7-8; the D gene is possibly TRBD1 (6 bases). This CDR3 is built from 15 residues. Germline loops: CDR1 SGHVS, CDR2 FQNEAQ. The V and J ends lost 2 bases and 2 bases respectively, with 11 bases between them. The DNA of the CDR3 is TGTGCCAGCAGCTTACAGGGGCAACCCACAGATACGCAGTATTTT. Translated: CASSLQGQPTDTQYF. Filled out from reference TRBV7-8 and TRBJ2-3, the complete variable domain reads GAGVSQSPRYKVAKRGQDVALRCDPISGHVSLFWYQQALGQGPEFLTYFQNEAQLDKSGLPSDRFFAERPEGSVSTLKIQRTQQEDSAVYLCASSLQGQPTDTQYFGPGTRLTVL.

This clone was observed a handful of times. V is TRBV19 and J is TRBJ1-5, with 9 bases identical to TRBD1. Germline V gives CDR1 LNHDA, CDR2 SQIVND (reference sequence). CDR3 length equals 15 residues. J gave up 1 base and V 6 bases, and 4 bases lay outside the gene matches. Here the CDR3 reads CASRTGGASNQPQHF. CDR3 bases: TGTGCCAGTAGAACAGGGGGCGCGAGCAATCAGCCCCAGCATTTT.

The CDR3: CASRYAGTGGYEQYF. The CDR3 DNA reads TGTGCCAGCAGATATGCCGGGACAGGGGGCTACGAGCAGTACTTC. The chain joins TRBV6-5 to TRBJ2-7; 11 positions agree with TRBD1. Trimming removed 6 bases from V and 3 bases from J; junction bases left unmatched: 7. Looked up from germline, CDR1 is MNHEY and CDR2 is SVGAGI. This CDR3 is 15 amino acids long.

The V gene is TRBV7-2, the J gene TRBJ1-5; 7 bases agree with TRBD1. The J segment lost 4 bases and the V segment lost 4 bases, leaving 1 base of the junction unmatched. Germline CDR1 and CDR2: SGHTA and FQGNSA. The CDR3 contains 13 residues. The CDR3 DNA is TGTGCCAGCAGCTCACAGGGGAATCAGCCCCAGCATTTT. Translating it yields CASSSQGNQPQHF. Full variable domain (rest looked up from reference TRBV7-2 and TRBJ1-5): GAGVSQSPSNKVTEKGKDVELRCDPISGHTALYWYRQSLGQGLEFLIYFQGNSAPDKSGLPSDRFSAERTGGSVSTLTIQRTQQEDSAVYLCASSSQGNQPQHFGDGTRLSIL.

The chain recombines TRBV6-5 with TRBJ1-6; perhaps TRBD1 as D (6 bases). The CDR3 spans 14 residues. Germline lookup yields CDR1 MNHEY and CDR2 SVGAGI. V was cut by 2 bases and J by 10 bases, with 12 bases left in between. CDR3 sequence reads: CASSYARGDSPLHF. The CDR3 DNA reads TGTGCCAGCAGTTACGCCAGGGGTGACTCACCCCTCCACTTT.

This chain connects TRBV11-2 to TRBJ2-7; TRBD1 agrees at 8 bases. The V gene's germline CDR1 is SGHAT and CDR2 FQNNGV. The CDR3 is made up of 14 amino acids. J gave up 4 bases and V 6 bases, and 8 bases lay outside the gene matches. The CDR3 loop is CASRKDRVSYEQYF. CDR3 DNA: TGTGCCAGCAGGAAGGACAGGGTTAGTTACGAGCAGTACTTC.

CDR3 protein: CASKQGTWGYTF. The CDR3 DNA sequence: TGTGCCAGTAAACAGGGGACATGGGGCTACACCTTC. The chain employs TRBV19 and TRBJ1-2, with TRBD1 identical over 7 bases. CDR1 is LNHDA and CDR2 is SQIVND in the germline V gene (reference sequence). This CDR3 is built from 12 residues. J gave up 8 bases and V 7 bases, and 7 bases lay outside the gene matches.

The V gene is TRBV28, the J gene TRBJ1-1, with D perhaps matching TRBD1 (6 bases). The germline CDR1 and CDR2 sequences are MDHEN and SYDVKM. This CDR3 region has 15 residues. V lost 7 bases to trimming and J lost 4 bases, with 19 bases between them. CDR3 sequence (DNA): TGTGCCAGCACCTCATCTCTGGGGGCGGGCACTGAAGCTTTCTTT. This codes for CASTSSLGAGTEAFF.

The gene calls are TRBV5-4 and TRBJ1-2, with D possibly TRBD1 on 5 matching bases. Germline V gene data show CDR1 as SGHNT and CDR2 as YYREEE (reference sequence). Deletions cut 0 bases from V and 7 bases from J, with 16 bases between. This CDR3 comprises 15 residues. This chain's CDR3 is CASSLEIRQWGGYTF. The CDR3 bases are TGTGCCAGCAGCTTGGAAATCAGACAGTGGGGTGGCTACACCTTC.

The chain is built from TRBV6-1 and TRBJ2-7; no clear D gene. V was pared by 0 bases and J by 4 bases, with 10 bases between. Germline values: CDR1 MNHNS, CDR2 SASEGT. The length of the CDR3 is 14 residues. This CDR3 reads CASSEADIKYEQYF. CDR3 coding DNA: TGTGCCAGCAGTGAAGCAGACATTAAATACGAGCAGTACTTC.

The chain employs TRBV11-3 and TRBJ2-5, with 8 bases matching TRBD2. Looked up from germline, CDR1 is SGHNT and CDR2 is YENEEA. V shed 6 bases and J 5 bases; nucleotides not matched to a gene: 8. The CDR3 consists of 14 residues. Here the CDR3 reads CASRPATGGETQYF. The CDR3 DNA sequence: TGTGCCAGCAGACCTGCCACGGGAGGGGAGACCCAGTACTTC.

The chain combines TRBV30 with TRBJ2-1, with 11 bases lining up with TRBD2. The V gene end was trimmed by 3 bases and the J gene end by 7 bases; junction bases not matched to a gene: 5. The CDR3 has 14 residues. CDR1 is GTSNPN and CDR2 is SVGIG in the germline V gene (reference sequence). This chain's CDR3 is CAWRTGTSGNEQFF. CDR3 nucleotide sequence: TGTGCCTGGAGAACCGGGACTAGCGGAAATGAGCAGTTCTTC. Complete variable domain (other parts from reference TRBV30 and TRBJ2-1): SQTIHQWPATLVQPVGSPLSLECTVEGTSNPNLYWYRQAAGRGLQLLFYSVGIGQISSEVPQNLSASRPQDRQFILSSKKLLLSDSGFYLCAWRTGTSGNEQFFGPGTRLTVL.